This TCR beta chain was retrieved from a study of blood T cell repertoires in COVID-19. Overall study context: Acute-phase and convalescent COVID-19 samples originated in the United States, Italy and Spain.

Original analysis: Amplification of reference gene primers provided the estimated nucleated cell counts. The repertoire was sequenced with immunoSEQ multiplex PCR; TCRdb's copy has only in-frame clones and lacks some. The V and J calls and clone size are taken from that table; D and trimming were inferred from the DNA. The sample contains approximately 200,000 clones, under 90% of which appear only once. Seattle participants joined during active infection and were tracked over time. Germline values: CDR1 MDHEN, CDR2 SYDVKM. The CDR3 runs 14 residues. V was clipped by 5 bases and J by 3 bases; unmatched bases: 6.

The source material was peripheral blood. The rearrangement joins TRBV28 to TRBJ1-2; 7 nucleotides align to TRBD1. The receptor was isolated from a woman aged 80 or older with COVID-19, enrolled during active disease. The CDR3 sequence is CASSQGQAHYGYTF. CDR3 nucleotides: TGTGCCAGCAGTCAAGGACAGGCCCACTATGGCTACACCTTC.